In this sample, the clone carrying this TCR beta chain turned up a few times. The antigen remains undetermined. These data originate in a study of quantifying T cell responses using KT2 cells. The wider study: TCR alpha and beta constant-region primers primed reverse transcription of RNA. General study results and limits: KT2 sequences were detected down to about one KT2 cell per 100,000 PBMC.

Known numbers of the T cell clone KT2 were added to PBMC. KT2 cells were mixed with fixed PBMC numbers at varying ratios. Each cDNA got a UMI-containing oligo ligated at its 3' end. An equimolar mix of RC1.1 and RC1.2 primed the beta chain across TRBC1 and TRBC2. TCR alpha and beta chains were handled separately starting at the second PCR. TCRdb processed the UMI-ligation and nested PCR reads anew with MiXCR; each CDR3 protein has one entry. The sample yields around 56,000 distinct CDR3 sequences, 9% to 15% seen once. CDR1 is LGHDT, CDR2 YNNKEL, per germline (reference sequence). The CDR3 has 15 residues. Trimming cost V 4 bases and J 3 bases; bases outside gene matches: 4.

The rearrangement uses TRBV3-1 and TRBJ2-1; TRBD2 matches 9 bases. Input material: PBMCs spiked with cells of the T cell clone KT2. This TCR was sampled from a human donor. The CDR3 here is CASSPSGIFYNEQFF. The CDR3 DNA reads TGTGCCAGCAGCCCTAGCGGGATCTTCTACAATGAGCAGTTCTTC.